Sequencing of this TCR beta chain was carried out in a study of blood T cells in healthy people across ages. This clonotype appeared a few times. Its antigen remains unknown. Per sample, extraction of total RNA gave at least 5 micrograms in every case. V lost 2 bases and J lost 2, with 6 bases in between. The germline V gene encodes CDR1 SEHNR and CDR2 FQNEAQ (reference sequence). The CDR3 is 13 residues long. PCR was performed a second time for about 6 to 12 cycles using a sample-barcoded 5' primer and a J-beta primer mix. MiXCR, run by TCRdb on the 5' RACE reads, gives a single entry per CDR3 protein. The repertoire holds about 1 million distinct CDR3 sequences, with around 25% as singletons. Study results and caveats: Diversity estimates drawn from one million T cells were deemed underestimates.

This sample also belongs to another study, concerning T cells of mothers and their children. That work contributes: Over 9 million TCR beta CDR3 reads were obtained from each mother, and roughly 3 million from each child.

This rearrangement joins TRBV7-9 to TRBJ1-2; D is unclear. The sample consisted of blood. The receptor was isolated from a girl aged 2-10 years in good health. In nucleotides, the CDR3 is TGTGCCAGCAGCTTATCTGACAACTATGGCTACACCTTC. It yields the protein CASSLSDNYGYTF.